A single sample gave rise to the 5 T cell receptor beta chains below, sequenced in a study of human T cells and chemical hapten exposure. Sample time point: pre-sensitization, week 0. The treatment is: therapeutic diphenylcyclopropenone sensitization with weekly scalp DPC. TCRdb fed the RACE reads into MiXCR, producing one record per CDR3 protein. The repertoire has about 98,000 distinct CDR3 sequences, under 14% of them found once; the top ten carry about 3%. The material was whole blood, obtained in connection with sensitization to the hapten diphenylcyclopropenone (DPC). These receptors were obtained from a woman aged 55-70 years with alopecia areata. Some clones in this sample may be carry-over from other donors' samples.

This clonotype was counted a few times. The V gene is TRBV30, the J gene TRBJ1-5; D is unclear. CDR3 length: 13 residues. V lost 0 bases, J lost 6 bases, and 9 bases lay in between. From germline, CDR1 is GTSNPN and CDR2 SVGIG (reference sequence). The CDR3 protein is CAWSVGPFQPQHF. DNA for the CDR3: TGTGCCTGGAGTGTCGGTCCCTTTCAGCCCCAGCATTTT.

The chain uses TRBV20-1 and TRBJ2-7; tentative D call: TRBD1 (6 bases). The V gene lost 8 bases and the J gene lost 0 bases, with 20 bases spanning the gap. CDR3 length equals 15 residues. The germline V gene has CDR1 DFQATT and CDR2 SNEGSKA (reference sequence). CDR3 region: CSSPGDPNPSYEQYF. The CDR3 nucleotides are TGCAGTTCCCCAGGGGACCCCAACCCCTCCTACGAGCAGTACTTC.

This clonotype was recorded once. This chain's CDR3 is CASSPDGRGYNEQFF. The CDR3 DNA is TGTGCCAGCAGCCCCGACGGGCGGGGGTACAATGAGCAGTTCTTC. This chain connects TRBV7-2 to TRBJ2-1, with 7 bases matching TRBD2. The germline CDR1 and CDR2 sequences are SGHTA and FQGNSA. With 5 bases clipped from V and 4 bases from J, the junction kept 8 bases outside the gene matches. The CDR3 is 15 residues long.

CDR3 amino acids: CAIRAVSELAESSTDTQYF. For the CDR3, the DNA is TGTGCCATTAGGGCGGTAAGCGAACTAGCGGAGTCTAGCACAGATACGCAGTATTTT. The V and J genes are TRBV10-3 and TRBJ2-3, with 8 bases fitting TRBD2. The CDR3 extends over 19 amino acids. The J segment lost 0 bases and the V segment lost 9 bases, leaving 20 bases of the junction unmatched. Looked up from germline, CDR1 is ENHRY and CDR2 is SYGVKD.

This clonotype occurred many times. This chain links TRBV10-1 with TRBJ2-3; a possible D gene is TRBD1 (5 bases). CDR1 is WNHNN, CDR2 SYGVQD, per germline (reference sequence). CDR3 size: 13 residues. With 4 bases removed from V and 3 bases from J, the gap between germline ends came to 8 bases. Here the CDR3 DNA reads TGCGCCAGCAGTGCCAGGACAACAGATACGCAGTATTTT. Translated: CASSARTTDTQYF.